Below are 26 T cell receptor beta chains sequenced from a single sample in a study of T cell responses to AZD1222 COVID-19 vaccine. Sequencing was performed with immunoSEQ multiplex PCR; in TCRdb, only in-frame clones are kept and a portion is missing. Of about 110,000 clones in the sample, around 86% are singletons; the top ten hold more than 6.5%. This specimen consisted of peripheral blood, obtained on day 0 of AZD1222 vaccination. The source of these receptors is an adult in good health.

V gene TRBV5-4 combines with J gene TRBJ2-7; tentative D call: TRBD2 (5 bases). V lost 4 bases and J 3 bases, leaving 17 bases between the germline ends. CDR3 length: 15 residues. In germline, CDR1 is SGHNT, CDR2 YYREEE (reference sequence). In DNA form, the CDR3 reads TGTGCCAGCAGCCCTCGGGGAGATGCCAACTACGAGCAGTACTTC. This translates into CASSPRGDANYEQYF.

This clone was observed a handful of times. V gene TRBV28 combines with J gene TRBJ2-1; 10 nucleotides match TRBD2. This CDR3 has 18 amino acids. After removal of 7 bases from V and 2 bases from J, the junction contained 14 bases not matched to a gene. Germline assignment: CDR1 MDHEN and CDR2 SYDVKM. The CDR3 loop reads CASNPLAGLAMTYNEQFF. The CDR3 coding sequence is TGTGCCAGCAACCCCCTAGCGGGACTAGCGATGACCTACAATGAGCAGTTCTTC.

The chain links TRBV19 to TRBJ1-2; no clear D. Trimming took off 8 bases at V and 10 bases at J, with 20 bases between the two ends. From germline, CDR1 is LNHDA and CDR2 SQIVND (reference sequence). The CDR3 runs 13 residues. The CDR3 reads CASALVSVGPYTF. The CDR3 DNA follows: TGTGCCAGTGCCCTGGTGTCGGTGGGCCCCTACACCTTC.

The chain employs TRBV7-9 and TRBJ2-1; D not resolved. The CDR3 runs to 14 residues. From germline, CDR1 is SEHNR and CDR2 FQNEAQ (reference sequence). Trimming left V 5 bases short and J 5 bases short, with 13 bases between. The CDR3 DNA reads TGTGCCAGCAGCCCCCGGGCATCTGACAATGAGCAGTTCTTC. Residues: CASSPRASDNEQFF.

The chain is built from TRBV12-3 or TRBV12-4 and TRBJ2-1; D is unclear. V dropped 7 bases and J dropped 4 bases, with 5 bases sitting between them. The CDR3 is 11 amino acids. CDR3 sequence (DNA): TGTGCCAGCACCCTTTACAATGAGCAGTTCTTC. It encodes CASTLYNEQFF.

In its sample, this clone was seen a few times. V gene TRBV10-2 combines with J gene TRBJ2-1, with TRBD2 matching over 12 bases. The germline gives CDR1 WSHSY, CDR2 SAAADI. V was clipped by 5 bases and J by 0 bases; unmatched bases: 8. There are 18 residues in the CDR3. CDR3 nucleotides: TGCGCCAGCAGTAAAACTAGCGGGAGGCCCAGCTCCTACAATGAGCAGTTCTTC. This codes for CASSKTSGRPSSYNEQFF.

The rearrangement joins TRBV7-2 to TRBJ1-3; D might be TRBD1 (5 bases). The germline gives CDR1 SGHTA, CDR2 FQGNSA. V was clipped by 5 bases and J by 0 bases, with 14 bases between them. The CDR3 has 16 residues. The CDR3 is CASSARQRSSGNTIYF. CDR3 in DNA: TGTGCCAGCAGCGCCAGACAGCGGAGCTCTGGAAACACCATATATTTT.

The chain combines TRBV5-1 with TRBJ2-1; 9 positions agree with TRBD2. The trim removed 4 bases at V and 6 bases at J, leaving 5 bases unmatched. The CDR3 spans 14 residues. CDR1 and CDR2 from the germline V gene are SGHRS and YFSETQ. The DNA for the CDR3 is TGCGCCAGCAGCAAGCCGGGACTAGCCAATGAGCAGTTCTTC. Protein sequence: CASSKPGLANEQFF.

This clone has just a few counts. The rearrangement links TRBV2 to TRBJ1-1; 8 bases are shared with TRBD1. CDR1 is SNHLY and CDR2 is FYNNEI in the germline V gene. Losses at the gene ends were 4 bases for V and 4 bases for J; bases not matched to a gene: 5. The CDR3 is 14 residues long. CDR3 amino acids: CASSATGGSTEAFF. The CDR3 DNA follows: TGTGCCAGCAGTGCTACAGGGGGGTCCACTGAAGCTTTCTTT. The variable domain in full, with the rest retrieved from reference TRBV2 and TRBJ1-1, is EPEVTQTPSHQVTQMGQEVILRCVPISNHLYFYWYRQILGQKVEFLVSFYNNEISEKSEIFDDQFSVERPDGSNFTLKIRSTKLEDSAMYFCASSATGGSTEAFFGQGTRLTVV.

The chain combines TRBV4-3 with TRBJ1-1; D might be TRBD1 (5 bases). From germline, CDR1 is LGHNA and CDR2 YSLEER. This CDR3 has 14 amino acids. The V gene lost 3 bases and the J gene lost 1 base, with 9 bases spanning the gap. In DNA form, the CDR3 reads TGCGCCAGCAGCCAGGGACGGGCGAACACTGAAGCTTTCTTT. Translation: CASSQGRANTEAFF.

V is TRBV5-1 and J is TRBJ2-1, with TRBD2 identical over 10 bases. V lost 3 bases and J lost 1; bases outside the gene matches: 7. Per the germline V gene, CDR1 is SGHRS and CDR2 is YFSETQ. This CDR3 is 17 amino acids long. The CDR3 bases are TGCGCCAGCAGCTCCTCTAGCGGGGGAGCTTCCTACAATGAGCAGTTCTTC. As protein: CASSSSSGGASYNEQFF.

This clone was picked up a small number of times. J is TRBJ1-1 and V is TRBV7-2, with D maybe TRBD1 (6 bases). Germline assignment: CDR1 SGHTA and CDR2 FQGNSA. This CDR3 spans 16 amino acids. Trimming shortened V by 2 bases and J by 0 bases, and 13 bases separated the two germline ends. CDR3 loop: CASSLIWGHMNTEAFF. Here the CDR3 DNA reads TGTGCCAGCAGCTTAATCTGGGGACACATGAACACTGAAGCTTTCTTT.

The chain employs TRBV18 and TRBJ2-6; possibly TRBD1 or TRBD2 for D (5 bases each). The CDR3 sequence is 15 residues long. With 2 bases removed from V and 1 base from J, the gap between germline ends came to 6 bases. CDR1 is KGHSH and CDR2 is LQKENI in the germline V gene. In nucleotides, the CDR3 is TGTGCCAGCTCACCAGGGGGATCTGGGGCCAACGTCCTGACTTTC. Encoded protein: CASSPGGSGANVLTF.

V usage is TRBV13 and J usage is TRBJ2-2; 8 bases are shared with TRBD1. The germline gives CDR1 PRHDT, CDR2 FYEKMQ (reference sequence). The CDR3 has 16 residues. The J segment lost 6 bases and the V segment lost 4 bases, leaving 10 bases of the junction unmatched. In DNA, the CDR3 is TGTGCCAGCAGCTCCGGAACAGGGGGTGGGTCCGGGGAGCTGTTTTTT. Its protein is CASSSGTGGGSGELFF. The variable domain in full, with the rest retrieved from reference TRBV13 and TRBJ2-2, is AAGVIQSPRHLIKEKRETATLKCYPIPRHDTVYWYQQGPGQDPQFLISFYEKMQSDKGSIPDRFSAQQFSDYHSELNMSSLELGDSALYFCASSSGTGGGSGELFFGEGSRLTVL.

CDR3 DNA sequence: TGTGCCTGGAGCGTGGGAGGGCCAGATACGCAGTATTTT. Encoded protein: CAWSVGGPDTQYF. The chain joins TRBV30 to TRBJ2-3; TRBD2 agrees at 7 bases. Germline CDR1 is GTSNPN and CDR2 is SVGIG (reference sequence). The CDR3 totals 13 residues. With V trimmed by 3 bases and J by 4 bases, 4 bases remained unmatched.

The CDR3 sequence: CASISGEYEQYF. The CDR3 bases are TGTGCCAGCATCTCGGGAGAGTACGAGCAGTACTTC. This sequence joins TRBV12-3 or TRBV12-4 and TRBJ2-7, with D tentatively TRBD2 (6 bases). This CDR3 spans 12 amino acids. V lost 7 bases to trimming and J lost 4 bases, with 11 bases between them.

The V and J genes are TRBV19 and TRBJ1-5; 8 bases map to TRBD1. With 6 bases clipped from V and 2 bases from J, the junction kept 6 bases outside the gene matches. The CDR3 spans 15 residues. From germline, CDR1 is LNHDA and CDR2 SQIVND (reference sequence). The CDR3 region has the DNA TGTGCCAGTAGCCACAGGGGGTCAGGCAATCAGCCCCAGCATTTT. Translated: CASSHRGSGNQPQHF.

This clone has just one count. This chain uses TRBV3-1 (or the pseudogene TRBV3-2) with TRBJ1-3; D is unclear. The CDR3 sequence is 13 residues long. V was trimmed by 1 base and J by 4 bases, leaving 5 bases between them. Germline assignment: CDR1 LGHDT and CDR2 YNNKEL (reference sequence). CDR3 residues: CASSQVQGNTIYF. For the CDR3, the DNA is TGTGCCAGCAGCCAAGTTCAGGGAAACACCATATATTTT.

Here the CDR3 DNA reads TGTGCCAGCATGCAGGGAGTAGCTGGCTACACCTTC. Translation: CASMQGVAGYTF. The chain is built from TRBV2 and TRBJ1-2; the D gene is possibly TRBD1 (5 bases). The germline V gene encodes CDR1 SNHLY and CDR2 FYNNEI. The germline V and J ends were trimmed by 7 bases and 7 bases, with 13 bases remaining between them. CDR3 length: 12 amino acids. The whole variable domain, filled in from reference TRBV2 and TRBJ1-2, reads EPEVTQTPSHQVTQMGQEVILRCVPISNHLYFYWYRQILGQKVEFLVSFYNNEISEKSEIFDDQFSVERPDGSNFTLKIRSTKLEDSAMYFCASMQGVAGYTFGSGTRLTVV.

The CDR3 loop is CVSLRRDSPYGYTF. The CDR3 region has the DNA TGTGTTTCCCTCCGTCGGGACAGCCCCTATGGCTACACCTTC. The rearrangement uses TRBV6-5 and TRBJ1-2; 7 bases line up with TRBD1. Germline lookup yields CDR1 MNHEY and CDR2 SVGAGI. CDR3 length: 14 amino acids.

V usage is TRBV13 and J usage is TRBJ1-1; no clear D. V lost 5 bases and J lost 8, with 15 bases in between. Germline V CDR1 and CDR2: PRHDT, FYEKMQ (reference sequence). The CDR3 runs to 13 residues. The CDR3 DNA sequence: TGTGCCAGCAGCGTTGGACGGGGAAGGGAAGCTTTCTTT. Encoded protein: CASSVGRGREAFF.

The chain links TRBV5-1 to TRBJ2-5, with TRBD1 matching over 9 bases. This CDR3 contains 15 residues. With V trimmed by 4 bases and J by 6 bases, 10 bases remained unmatched. Germline-derived CDR1 and CDR2 are SGHRS and YFSETQ. The CDR3 is CASSPGPGQGKTQYF. CDR3 nucleotides: TGCGCCAGCAGCCCAGGACCGGGACAGGGAAAGACCCAGTACTTC.

The chain links TRBV11-3 to TRBJ2-1, with TRBD1 matching over 7 bases. Germline loops: CDR1 SGHNT, CDR2 YENEEA. V was clipped by 5 bases and J by 7 bases; unmatched bases: 17. The CDR3 consists of 17 residues. The CDR3 sequence is CASSPGTGAPLRNEQFF. The CDR3 nucleotides read TGTGCCAGCAGCCCCGGAACAGGGGCCCCCTTGCGGAATGAGCAGTTCTTC.

The chain uses TRBV3-1 (or the pseudogene TRBV3-2) and TRBJ2-3; 10 nucleotides line up with TRBD2. V lost 3 bases, J lost 2 bases, and 2 bases stayed unmatched. The CDR3 contains 15 residues. CDR1 and CDR2 from the germline V gene are LGHDT and YNNKEL (reference sequence). This chain's CDR3 is CASSHTSGDTDTQYF. The CDR3 nucleotides are TGTGCCAGCAGCCATACTAGCGGGGACACAGATACGCAGTATTTT.

The rearrangement uses TRBV5-1 and TRBJ2-1; possibly TRBD1 for D (5 bases). This CDR3 is 17 amino acids long. Trimming stripped 0 bases from V and 6 bases from J, with 19 bases between. Germline values: CDR1 SGHRS, CDR2 YFSETQ. CDR3 sequence (DNA): TGCGCCAGCAGCTTGGACGTGGGGCCCCGGCTCTCCAATGAGCAGTTCTTC. Protein product: CASSLDVGPRLSNEQFF.

The chain recombines TRBV5-1 with TRBJ2-7; the match to TRBD2 covers 11 bases. Germline trimming cut 0 bases from V and 6 bases from J; bases unmatched to any gene: 5. CDR1 and CDR2 (germline): SGHRS, YFSETQ. The CDR3 runs to 15 residues. CDR3 sequence: CASSLALAGGSEQYF. The CDR3 DNA sequence: TGCGCCAGCAGCTTGGCCCTAGCGGGAGGATCCGAGCAGTACTTC.